This T cell receptor beta chain was identified during a study of identical twins (dated by TCRdb to 2016 to 2018). The study in broad terms: To test whether fetal clonotypes persist, the study used deep sequencing on TCR alpha and beta repertoires from monozygotic twins, unrelated adults of various ages, and cord blood. To rule out contamination, the twin experiments were replicated at different times with different library preparation protocols. Overall study results and their limits: Invariant T cells such as MAIT and iNKT could partly confound zero-insertion analyses, although diverse VJ usage argued against such confounding for most clonotypes. Out-of-frame TCR alpha sequences shared between twins showed an excess of low generation-probability sequences compared with coincidental sharing between unrelated individuals. In monozygotic twins, recombination models systematically underestimated out-of-frame TCR alpha sharing, but the models matched the sharing seen between unrelated individuals. Fewer insertions were carried by abundant cord blood beta clonotypes, a similar but weaker trend appeared in young adult naive repertoires, and no such trend appeared in memory repertoires. Because the same donors could not be followed over many years, the conclusions relied on cross-sectional statistical analysis. The excess sharing between twins in beta out-of-frame sequences was weaker because fewer shared sequences reduced the signal-to-noise ratio.

This clonotype came up once. What this receptor recognizes is not known. The record has no base qualities; no much larger clone is one base away. One read alone lends weak support. Every donor in the study was a healthy Caucasian. The twin cohort consisted of three pairs of female monozygotic twins, all aged about 18 to 30 years. Peripheral blood mononuclear cells were used as the source from which RNA for TCR libraries was isolated. Cut back by 5 bases and 7 bases, the V and J ends lie 15 bases apart. According to the germline V gene, CDR1 reads SNHLY and CDR2 reads FYNNEI. The cysteine opens and the phenylalanine closes a CDR3 of 14 amino acids. CDR3 DNA only is kept here, 42 bases in frame from base 1. To prepare the library, 5' RACE was applied. The sequencer was an Illumina HiSeq 2000. A universal primer binding site was introduced by template switching, and a unique molecular identifier was present in the final cDNA, enabling accurate counting of TCR cDNA molecules. Specific primers in the conserved constant-segment region were used to synthesize first-strand cDNA for the TCR alpha and beta chains. Each cDNA library was double barcoded, with a SMART-Mk sample barcode plus Illumina barcodes, to control for contamination. TruSeq adapter sequences, together with Illumina sample barcodes, were added in two successive PCR steps. Sequencing of the TCR alpha and beta cDNA libraries was done on the Illumina HiSeq platform using custom primers. From the authors' description of their analysis: Raw reads were processed with MiGEC to extract unique molecular identifiers, and MiXCR was used to determine CDR3 positions. For each individual, recombination models were inferred using an EM algorithm with the repgenHMM and IGoR tools. Shared clonotype analysis was performed with the tcR package in R, normalizing sharing by the product of cloneset sizes. Out-of-frame nonproductive sequences were analyzed to study raw recombination free of thymic and clonal selection effects. In TCRdb, the public reads were trimmed at Q25 with fastp and aligned with MiXCR, with productive beta chains retained. Rows with one shared CDR3 protein collapse into an entry with the most common genes and DNA. The V and J calls shown here were made by TCRdb, not taken from the authors' results. This sample holds 700,000 to 950,000 distinct CDR3 sequences; 10% to 15% were observed only once. About 1.6% of the sample goes to the ten largest clones.

The same sample was also used in a study of yellow fever vaccine responses in identical twins. Looking at the second paper: The T cell response to vaccination in identical twins was reported by the authors to appear partly convergent and partly personalized. Focusing on identical twins, the study followed the T cell clones that responded to the vaccine, and did so with precision.

The chain is encoded by TRBV2 joined to TRBJ2-1; the D gene lacks a confident call. The TCR comes from a woman aged 18-29 years in good health. The sample consisted of PBMCs. Here is the DNA: TGTGCCAGCAGTCAACAGCCCACCGTTAATGAGCAGTTCTTC. It is translated as CASSQQPTVNEQFF.